This T cell receptor beta chain was identified in a study of cytomegalovirus exposure and HLA in healthy donors. V gave up 4 bases and J gave up 5 bases, with 13 bases separating them. The CDR3 runs 14 residues. The V gene's germline CDR1 is SGDLS and CDR2 YYNGEE. General study findings and limits: Segments of the TCR beta V type were, in most cases, productive about 90% or about 30% of the time in an earlier analysis.

Concerning this clone itself: What it recognizes is unknown.

PCR was performed using 60 Vbeta and 13 Jbeta primers. The table came from immunoSEQ multiplex PCR; TCRdb's copy has only in-frame clones and leaves some out. The sample has some 190,000 clones, around 83% seen once. This sequence joins TRBV9 and TRBJ1-5, with D possibly TRBD1 on 6 matching bases. The receptor's source is a woman aged 40 to 55 in good health and CMV-seronegative. Sequencing was performed on PBMCs. The CDR3 DNA is TGTGCCAGCAGCACACACAGGGCTGATCAGCCCCAGCATTTT. It encodes CASSTHRADQPQHF.